Below are 24 T cell receptor beta chains sequenced from a single sample in a study of blood T cell repertoires in COVID-19. Produced via immunoSEQ multiplex PCR; TCRdb's table is partial and in-frame only. Of 210,000 or so clones listed, around 90% are singletons. The sample taken for sequencing was PBMCs or T cells enriched from blood (not recorded which). These receptors all stem from a man aged 25 to 40 who had recovered from COVID-19.

The rearrangement links TRBV19 to TRBJ1-5, with TRBD1 matching 9 bases. V was pared by 5 bases and J by 8 bases, with 7 bases of the junction left unmatched. CDR3 size: 14 residues. Germline V gives CDR1 LNHDA, CDR2 SQIVND (reference sequence). Here the CDR3 reads CASSLGQGHEPQHF. Here the CDR3 DNA reads TGTGCCAGTAGTTTGGGACAGGGTCATGAGCCCCAGCATTTT.

In regard to this clone: The germline gene is not matched at one end of the junction; a read error may be the cause. The chain recombines TRBV14 with TRBJ1-1, with D possibly being TRBD1 (5 bases). The CDR3 is made up of 15 amino acids. Looked up from germline, CDR1 is SGHDN and CDR2 is FVKESK. The chain's CDR3 is CASSQGSRVNTEAFF. For the CDR3, the DNA is TGTGCCAGCAGCCAAGGTAGCAGGGTGAATACTGAAGCTTTCTTT.

The chain carries TRBV29-1 and TRBJ2-1, with 7 bases that match TRBD2. The germline V gene encodes CDR1 SQVTM and CDR2 ANQGSEA. The CDR3 has 16 amino acids. With V trimmed by 1 base and J by 2 bases, 8 bases remained unmatched. Written as DNA, the CDR3 is TGCAGCGTTGAAGGTATGGCGGGAGCCCCCTACAATGAGCAGTTCTTC. As protein: CSVEGMAGAPYNEQFF.

This rearrangement joins TRBV6-5 to TRBJ2-5; 10 bases align to TRBD1. Germline CDR1 MNHEY, CDR2 SVGAGI. After removal of 7 bases from V and 2 bases from J, the junction contained 7 bases not matched to a gene. The CDR3 is 15 residues long. This chain's CDR3 is CASKPGQGRQETQYF. In DNA form, the CDR3 reads TGTGCCAGCAAACCGGGACAGGGGAGGCAAGAGACCCAGTACTTC.

The chain has TRBV4-3 and TRBJ1-2, with 11 bases lining up with TRBD1. V was clipped by 2 bases and J by 7 bases; unmatched bases: 9. Germline V gene data show CDR1 as LGHNA and CDR2 as YSLEER. The CDR3 is 16 amino acids. CDR3 nucleotides: TGCGCCAGCAGCCAATTCCAGGACAGGGGGCTTGGTGGCTACACCTTC. It specifies CASSQFQDRGLGGYTF.

The chain couples TRBV7-8 to TRBJ2-2; 9 nucleotides align to TRBD2. CDR3 size: 15 residues. Germline V gives CDR1 SGHVS, CDR2 FQNEAQ. V lost 5 bases, J lost 5 bases, and 6 bases stayed unmatched. The CDR3 spells CASSTRLAVTGELFF. The CDR3, as DNA: TGTGCCAGCAGCACCCGACTAGCGGTTACCGGGGAGCTGTTTTTT.

This chain links TRBV24-1 with TRBJ2-2; perhaps TRBD2 as D (6 bases). This CDR3 has 17 amino acids. Germline V lookup: CDR1 KGHDR, CDR2 SFDVKD. The V and J ends lost 2 bases and 4 bases respectively, with 16 bases between them. The DNA for the CDR3 is TGTGCCACCAGTGATTCAAGGAGGGACCACGCCACCGGGGAGCTGTTTTTT. Translation gives CATSDSRRDHATGELFF.

The chain couples TRBV25-1 to TRBJ2-1; D not certain. CDR1 and CDR2 (germline): MGHDK, SYGVNS. This CDR3 spans 15 amino acids. Trimming removed 1 base at V and 1 base at J, with 8 bases between. CDR3 amino acids: CASSEFASSYNEQFF. DNA for the CDR3: TGTGCCAGCAGTGAATTCGCGAGTTCCTACAATGAGCAGTTCTTC.

This sequence joins TRBV7-6 and TRBJ1-1; 8 bases line up with TRBD1. The CDR3 runs to 16 residues. The junction had 13 bases not matched to a gene; V was cut back by 5 bases and J by 5 bases. Germline V gene data show CDR1 as SGHVS and CDR2 as FNYEAQ. The CDR3 reads CASSLGQGALWTEAFF. The DNA of the CDR3 is TGTGCCAGCAGCCTAGGCCAGGGGGCGCTCTGGACTGAAGCTTTCTTT.

This clone has a handful of counts. The gene calls are TRBV27 and TRBJ2-2, with a possible D match to TRBD2 (5 bases). CDR3 length: 15 residues. Trimming cost V 8 bases and J 6 bases, with 19 bases left between them. Germline CDR1 and CDR2: MNHEY and SMNVEV (reference sequence). Written as DNA, the CDR3 is TGTGCCAGCCTCCAGGAGGCAGGCCAGGCCGGGGAGCTGTTTTTT. Protein: CASLQEAGQAGELFF.

The chain links TRBV6-5 to TRBJ2-7; tentatively, D is TRBD1 (5 bases). Trimming removed 5 bases from V and 2 bases from J, with 10 bases in between. The CDR3 consists of 13 residues. Germline V gives CDR1 MNHEY, CDR2 SVGAGI. The CDR3 protein is CASSQGITYEQYF. The CDR3 coding sequence is TGTGCCAGCAGTCAGGGCATCACCTACGAGCAGTACTTC.

The rearrangement links TRBV7-8 to TRBJ1-3, with a possible D match to TRBD1 (6 bases). This CDR3 comprises 13 residues. CDR1 SGHVS and CDR2 FQNEAQ come from the germline V gene. With 4 bases removed from V and 4 bases from J, the gap between germline ends came to 8 bases. For the CDR3, the DNA is TGTGCCAGCAGCTGGGGGCTGGGAAACACCATATATTTT. It encodes CASSWGLGNTIYF.

The chain combines TRBV28 with TRBJ2-7, with a weak D call TRBD1 (6 bases). This CDR3 spans 13 amino acids. Germline-derived CDR1 and CDR2 are MDHEN and SYDVKM. V lost 8 bases to trimming and J lost 4 bases, with 15 bases between them. Here the CDR3 DNA reads TGTGCCAGCTCTCAACAGGGAAATTACGAGCAGTACTTC. It is translated as CASSQQGNYEQYF.

Here the CDR3 DNA reads TGCGCCAGCAGTGGGGGCCCAACTAATGAAAAACTGTTTTTT. Protein product: CASSGGPTNEKLFF. The rearrangement uses TRBV5-1 and TRBJ1-4, with D possibly TRBD1 on 6 matching bases. The length of the CDR3 is 14 residues. Trimming removed 5 bases from V and 0 bases from J, with 8 bases in between. Germline V lookup: CDR1 SGHRS, CDR2 YFSETQ.

This chain joins TRBV7-3 and TRBJ2-1; 8 bases are a match to TRBD1. Germline values: CDR1 SGHTA, CDR2 FQGTGA. Trimming removed 6 bases from V and 4 bases from J; junction bases left unmatched: 8. The CDR3 runs 15 residues. The CDR3 DNA reads TGTGCCAGCAGTCTCCAGGGGGCTACGTACAATGAGCAGTTCTTC. Encoded protein: CASSLQGATYNEQFF.

The chain links TRBV12-5 to TRBJ1-4, with 7 nucleotides matching TRBD1. Trimming removed 1 base from V and 8 bases from J; junction bases left unmatched: 4. This CDR3 is 14 amino acids long. CDR1 and CDR2 from the germline V gene are LGHNT and FRNRAP. The CDR3 DNA reads as TGTGCTAGTGGTTTGGGACAGGGTACGGAAAAACTGTTTTTT. Its translation is CASGLGQGTEKLFF.

This chain joins TRBV29-1 and TRBJ1-1; TRBD1 matches at 7 bases. The CDR3 spans 13 residues. From germline, CDR1 is SQVTM and CDR2 ANQGSEA. After removal of 7 bases from V and 5 bases from J, the junction contained 10 bases not matched to a gene. The CDR3: CSAPGQIGTEAFF. DNA of the CDR3: TGCAGCGCCCCGGGACAGATCGGAACTGAAGCTTTCTTT.

V usage is TRBV18 and J usage is TRBJ2-7; possible D gene TRBD2, 5 bases. The CDR3 has 13 residues. V dropped 2 bases and J dropped 2 bases, with 7 bases sitting between them. In germline, CDR1 is KGHSH, CDR2 LQKENI. Here the CDR3 reads CASSPSGTYEQYF. The CDR3 DNA is TGTGCCAGCTCACCAAGCGGAACCTACGAGCAGTACTTC.

The chain employs TRBV19 and TRBJ2-7; 7 nucleotides match TRBD2. Losses at the gene ends were 4 bases for V and 0 bases for J; bases not matched to a gene: 6. This CDR3 is built from 15 residues. The germline V gene encodes CDR1 LNHDA and CDR2 SQIVND (reference sequence). The CDR3 protein is CASSTRTRSSYEQYF. DNA for the CDR3: TGTGCCAGTAGTACTCGGACTAGGAGCTCCTACGAGCAGTACTTC.

This chain connects TRBV7-2 to TRBJ1-3; D possibly corresponds to TRBD1 (6 bases). This CDR3 region has 16 residues. Looked up from germline, CDR1 is SGHTA and CDR2 is FQGNSA. Trimming cost V 7 bases and J 0 bases, with 16 bases left between them. CDR3 coding DNA: TGTGCCAGCAACCAACAGGGCTACGCCTCTGGAAACACCATATATTTT. Residues: CASNQQGYASGNTIYF.

The chain combines TRBV14 with TRBJ2-5, with D possibly matching TRBD2 (6 bases). This CDR3 spans 15 amino acids. V dropped 4 bases and J dropped 3 bases, with 15 bases sitting between them. Germline-derived CDR1 and CDR2 are SGHDN and FVKESK. In DNA form, the CDR3 reads TGTGCCAGCAGCCCCTTACTAGCACCGAAAGAGACCCAGTACTTC. Encoded protein: CASSPLLAPKETQYF.

The gene calls are TRBV5-4 and TRBJ1-3, with D maybe TRBD1 (6 bases). The ends were cut back, 4 bases at V and 0 bases at J, with 14 bases in the middle. CDR1 SGHNT and CDR2 YYREEE come from the germline V gene (reference sequence). There are 16 residues in the CDR3. In DNA, the CDR3 is TGTGCCAGCAGCGGGGGGGCAGGGATCTCTGGAAACACCATATATTTT. Its protein product is CASSGGAGISGNTIYF.

This chain connects TRBV18 to TRBJ2-3; D call uncertain. Germline V gene lookup returns CDR1 KGHSH and CDR2 LQKENI. This CDR3 spans 13 amino acids. Trimming removed 3 bases from V and 6 bases from J, with 10 bases in between. The CDR3 reads CASSPLSLDTQYF. The CDR3 nucleotides are TGTGCCAGCTCACCTTTGTCATTGGATACGCAGTATTTT.

This clone was found once. The rearrangement links TRBV10-3 to TRBJ1-1, with D possibly TRBD1 on 6 matching bases. The germline gives CDR1 ENHRY, CDR2 SYGVKD. Trimming took off 0 bases at V and 4 bases at J, with 15 bases between the two ends. CDR3 length: 16 amino acids. CDR3 sequence reads: CAISESLGGPSTEAFF. The CDR3 DNA sequence: TGTGCCATCAGTGAGTCGTTGGGGGGGCCGTCCACTGAAGCTTTCTTT.